The clone carrying this TCR beta chain was found once. Here immunoSEQ multiplex PCR was the method, and the copy in TCRdb shows in-frame clones only, minus some. This sample has over 120,000 clones, with more than 80% found just once. The V segment lost 2 bases and the J segment 7 bases; nucleotides outside the gene matches: 8. The germline CDR1 and CDR2 sequences are SGHAT and FQNNGV. This CDR3 spans 15 amino acids. The data originate from a study of blood T cell repertoires in COVID-19. Background on the study: Sites in the United States, Italy and Spain provided acute and convalescent COVID-19 samples.

Allocation to cohorts depended on clinical history reported by the participants. For recovered donors of Cohort 3, there were two negative PCRs, clearance, or symptom resolution. The TCR was taken from a man aged 45-60 years who had recovered from COVID-19. The specimen was PBMCs or T cells enriched from blood (not recorded which). This chain joins TRBV11-2 and TRBJ1-2; 9 bases line up with TRBD1. This CDR3 is CASSLIGTGFGGYTF. CDR3 bases: TGTGCCAGCAGCTTAATCGGGACAGGGTTTGGTGGCTACACCTTC.